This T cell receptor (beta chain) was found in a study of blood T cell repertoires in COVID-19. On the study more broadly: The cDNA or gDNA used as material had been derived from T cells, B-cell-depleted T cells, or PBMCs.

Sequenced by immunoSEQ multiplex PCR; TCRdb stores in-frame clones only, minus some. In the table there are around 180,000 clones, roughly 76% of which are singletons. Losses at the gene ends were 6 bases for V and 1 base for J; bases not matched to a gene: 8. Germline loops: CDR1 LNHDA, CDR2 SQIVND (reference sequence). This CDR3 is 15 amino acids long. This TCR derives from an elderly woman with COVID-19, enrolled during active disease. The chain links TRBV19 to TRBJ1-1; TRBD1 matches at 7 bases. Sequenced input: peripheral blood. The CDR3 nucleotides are TGTGCCAGTAGCATCACAGGGGCGGCGAACACTGAAGCTTTCTTT. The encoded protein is CASSITGAANTEAFF.